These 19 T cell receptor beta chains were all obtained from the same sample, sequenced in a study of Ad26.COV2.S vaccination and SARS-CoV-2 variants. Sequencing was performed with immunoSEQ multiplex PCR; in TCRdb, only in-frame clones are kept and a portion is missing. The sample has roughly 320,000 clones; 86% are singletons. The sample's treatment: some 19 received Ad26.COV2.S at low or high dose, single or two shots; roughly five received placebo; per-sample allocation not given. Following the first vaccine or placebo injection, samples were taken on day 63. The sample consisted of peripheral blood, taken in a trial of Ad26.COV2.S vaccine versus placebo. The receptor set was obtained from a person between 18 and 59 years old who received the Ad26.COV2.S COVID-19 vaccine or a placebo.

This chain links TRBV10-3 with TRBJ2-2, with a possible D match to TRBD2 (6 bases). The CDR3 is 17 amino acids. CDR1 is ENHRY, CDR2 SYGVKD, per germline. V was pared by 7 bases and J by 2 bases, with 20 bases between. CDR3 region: CAITNRAAGSNTGELFF. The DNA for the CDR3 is TGTGCCATCACCAATCGAGCGGCGGGGTCTAACACCGGGGAGCTGTTTTTT.

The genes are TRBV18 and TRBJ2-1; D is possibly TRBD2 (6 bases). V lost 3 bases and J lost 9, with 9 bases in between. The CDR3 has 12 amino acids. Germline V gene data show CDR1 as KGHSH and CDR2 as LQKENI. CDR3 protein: CASSPPGLEQFF. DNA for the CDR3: TGTGCCAGCTCACCTCCGGGACTTGAGCAGTTCTTC.

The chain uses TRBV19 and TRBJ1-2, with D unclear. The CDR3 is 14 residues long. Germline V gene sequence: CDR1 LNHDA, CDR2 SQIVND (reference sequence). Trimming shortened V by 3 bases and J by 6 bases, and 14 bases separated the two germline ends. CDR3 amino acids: CASSINRLTNGYTF. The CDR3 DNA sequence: TGTGCCAGTAGTATTAATCGCCTGACGAATGGCTACACCTTC.

The DNA for the CDR3 is TGCGCCAGCAGCTTAAGCGGACAGGGAAAGGCTAACTATGGCTACACCTTC. Its translation: CASSLSGQGKANYGYTF. This sequence joins TRBV5-1 and TRBJ1-2, with 8 bases identical to TRBD1. The CDR3 has 17 amino acids. Germline V CDR1 and CDR2: SGHRS, YFSETQ. J gave up 0 bases and V 2 bases, and 9 bases lay outside the gene matches.

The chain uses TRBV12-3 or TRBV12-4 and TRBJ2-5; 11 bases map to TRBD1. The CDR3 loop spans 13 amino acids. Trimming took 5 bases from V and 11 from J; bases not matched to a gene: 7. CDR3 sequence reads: CASSVGQGAFQYF. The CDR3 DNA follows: TGTGCCAGCAGTGTAGGACAGGGGGCCTTTCAGTACTTC.

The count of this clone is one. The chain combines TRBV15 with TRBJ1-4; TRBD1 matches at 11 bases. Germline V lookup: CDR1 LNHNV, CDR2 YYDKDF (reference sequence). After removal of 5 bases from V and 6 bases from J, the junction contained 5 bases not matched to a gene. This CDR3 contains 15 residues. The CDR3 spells CATSLRTGGYEKLFF. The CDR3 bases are TGTGCCACCAGCTTAAGGACAGGGGGCTATGAAAAACTGTTTTTT.

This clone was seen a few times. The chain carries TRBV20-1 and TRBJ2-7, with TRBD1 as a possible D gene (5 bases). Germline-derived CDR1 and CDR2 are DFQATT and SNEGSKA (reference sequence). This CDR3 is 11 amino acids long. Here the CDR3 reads CSLYRGYEQYF. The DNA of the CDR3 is TGCAGCCTATATAGGGGCTACGAGCAGTACTTC.

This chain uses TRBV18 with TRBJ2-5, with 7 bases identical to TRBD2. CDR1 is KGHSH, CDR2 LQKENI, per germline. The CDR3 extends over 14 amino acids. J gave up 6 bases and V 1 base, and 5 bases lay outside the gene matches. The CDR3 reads CASSPLESGKTQYF. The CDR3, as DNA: TGTGCCAGCTCACCACTTGAGAGCGGGAAGACCCAGTACTTC. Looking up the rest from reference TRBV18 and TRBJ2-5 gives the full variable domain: NAGVMQNPRHLVRRRGQEARLRCSPMKGHSHVYWYRQLPEEGLKFMVYLQKENIIDESGMPKERFSAEFPKEGPSILRIQQVVRGDSAAYFCASSPLESGKTQYFGPGTRLLVL.

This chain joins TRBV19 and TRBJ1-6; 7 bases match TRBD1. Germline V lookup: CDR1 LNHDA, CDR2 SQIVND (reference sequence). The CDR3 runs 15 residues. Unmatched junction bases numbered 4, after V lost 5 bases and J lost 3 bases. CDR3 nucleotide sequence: TGTGCCAGTAGTCGACAGGGCAACTATAATTCACCCCTCCACTTT. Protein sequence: CASSRQGNYNSPLHF.

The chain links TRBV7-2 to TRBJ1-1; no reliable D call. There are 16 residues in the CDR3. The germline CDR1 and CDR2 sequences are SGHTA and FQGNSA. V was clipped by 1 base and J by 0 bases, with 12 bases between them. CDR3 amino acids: CASSLGEGRVNTEAFF. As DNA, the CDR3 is TGTGCCAGCAGCTTAGGTGAGGGCCGAGTGAACACTGAAGCTTTCTTT.

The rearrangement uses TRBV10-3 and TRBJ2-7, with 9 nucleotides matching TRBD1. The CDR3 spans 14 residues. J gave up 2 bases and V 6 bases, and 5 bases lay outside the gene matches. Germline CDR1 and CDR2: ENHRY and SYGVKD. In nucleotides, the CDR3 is TGTGCCATCAGACCGGGACAGGGAGCCTACGAGCAGTACTTC. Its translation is CAIRPGQGAYEQYF.

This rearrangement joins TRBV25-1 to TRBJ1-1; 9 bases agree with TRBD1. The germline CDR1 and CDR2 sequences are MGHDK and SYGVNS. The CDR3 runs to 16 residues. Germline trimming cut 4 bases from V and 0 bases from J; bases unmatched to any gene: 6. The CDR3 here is CASSGPGQGMNTEAFF. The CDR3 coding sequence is TGTGCCAGCAGTGGCCCTGGACAGGGGATGAACACTGAAGCTTTCTTT.

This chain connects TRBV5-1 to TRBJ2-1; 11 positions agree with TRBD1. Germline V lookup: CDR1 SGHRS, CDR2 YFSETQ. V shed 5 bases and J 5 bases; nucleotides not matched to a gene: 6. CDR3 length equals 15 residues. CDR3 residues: CASRVGTGGNNEQFF. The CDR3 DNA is TGCGCCAGCAGAGTTGGGACAGGGGGTAACAATGAGCAGTTCTTC.

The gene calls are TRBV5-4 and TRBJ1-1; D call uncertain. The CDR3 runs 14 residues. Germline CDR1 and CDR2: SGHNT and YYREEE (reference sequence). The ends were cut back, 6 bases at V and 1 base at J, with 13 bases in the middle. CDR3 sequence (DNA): TGTGCCAGCAACTCCCGCCAGGAGAACACTGAAGCTTTCTTT. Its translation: CASNSRQENTEAFF.

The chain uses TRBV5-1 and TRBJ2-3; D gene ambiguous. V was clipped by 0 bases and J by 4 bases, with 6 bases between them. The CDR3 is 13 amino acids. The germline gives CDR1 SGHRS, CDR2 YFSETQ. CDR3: CASSLAGSDTQYF. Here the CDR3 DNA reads TGCGCCAGCAGCTTGGCAGGTTCAGATACGCAGTATTTT.

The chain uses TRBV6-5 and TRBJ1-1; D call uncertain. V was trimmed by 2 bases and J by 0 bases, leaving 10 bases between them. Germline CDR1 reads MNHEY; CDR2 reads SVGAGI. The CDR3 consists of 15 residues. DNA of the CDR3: TGTGCCAGCAGTTACGGCGGAGTTATGAACACTGAAGCTTTCTTT. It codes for CASSYGGVMNTEAFF.

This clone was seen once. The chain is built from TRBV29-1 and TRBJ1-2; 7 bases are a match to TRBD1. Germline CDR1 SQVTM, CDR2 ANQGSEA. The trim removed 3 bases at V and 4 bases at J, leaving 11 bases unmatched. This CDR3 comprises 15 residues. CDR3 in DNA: TGCAGCGTTGATCTCGAAGGGGGCGCATCCTATGGCTACACCTTC. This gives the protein CSVDLEGGASYGYTF.

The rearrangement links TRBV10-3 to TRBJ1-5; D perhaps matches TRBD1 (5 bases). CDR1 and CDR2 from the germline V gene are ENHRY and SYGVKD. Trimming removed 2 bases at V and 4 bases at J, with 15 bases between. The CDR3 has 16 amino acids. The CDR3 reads CAISEGVPGGNQPQHF. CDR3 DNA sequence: TGTGCCATCAGTGAGGGGGTGCCCGGGGGAAATCAGCCCCAGCATTTT.

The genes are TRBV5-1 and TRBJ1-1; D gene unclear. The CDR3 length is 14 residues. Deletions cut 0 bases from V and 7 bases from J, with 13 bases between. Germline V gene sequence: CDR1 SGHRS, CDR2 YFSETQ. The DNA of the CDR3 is TGCGCCAGCAGCTTGGCTTTTTTTTCCCTTGAAGCTTTCTTT. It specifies CASSLAFFSLEAFF.